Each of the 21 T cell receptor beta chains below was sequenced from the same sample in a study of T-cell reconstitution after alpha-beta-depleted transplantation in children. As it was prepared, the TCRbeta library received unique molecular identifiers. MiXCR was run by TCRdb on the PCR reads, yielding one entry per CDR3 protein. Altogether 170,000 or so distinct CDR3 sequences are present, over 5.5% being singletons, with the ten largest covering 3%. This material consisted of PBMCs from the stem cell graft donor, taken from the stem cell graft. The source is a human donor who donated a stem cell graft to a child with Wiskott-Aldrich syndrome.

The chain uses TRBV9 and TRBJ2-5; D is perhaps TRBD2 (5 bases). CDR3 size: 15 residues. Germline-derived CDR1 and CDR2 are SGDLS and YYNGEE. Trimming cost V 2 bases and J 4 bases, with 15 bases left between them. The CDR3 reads CASSVYGMVAETQYF. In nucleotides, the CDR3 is TGTGCCAGCAGCGTGTACGGGATGGTAGCAGAGACCCAGTACTTC.

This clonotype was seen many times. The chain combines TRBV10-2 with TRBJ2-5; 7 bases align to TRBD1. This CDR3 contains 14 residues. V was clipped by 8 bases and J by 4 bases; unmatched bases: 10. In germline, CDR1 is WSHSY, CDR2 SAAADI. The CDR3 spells CASFQQGLGETQYF. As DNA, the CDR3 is TGCGCCAGCTTCCAACAGGGGCTGGGAGAGACCCAGTACTTC.

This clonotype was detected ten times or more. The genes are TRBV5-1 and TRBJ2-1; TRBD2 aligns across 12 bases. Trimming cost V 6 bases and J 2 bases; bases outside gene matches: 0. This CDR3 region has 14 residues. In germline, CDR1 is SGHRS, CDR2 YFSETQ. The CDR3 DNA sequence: TGCGCCAGCACTAGCGGGAGGGCCTACAATGAGCAGTTCTTC. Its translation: CASTSGRAYNEQFF.

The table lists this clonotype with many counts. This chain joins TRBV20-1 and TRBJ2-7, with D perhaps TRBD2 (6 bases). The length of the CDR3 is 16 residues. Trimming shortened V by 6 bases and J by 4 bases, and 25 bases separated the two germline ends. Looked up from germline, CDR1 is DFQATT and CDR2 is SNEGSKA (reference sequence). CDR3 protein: CSAGRPTSSTPYEQYF. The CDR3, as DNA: TGCAGTGCAGGGAGACCTACTAGCAGTACTCCGTACGAGCAGTACTTC.

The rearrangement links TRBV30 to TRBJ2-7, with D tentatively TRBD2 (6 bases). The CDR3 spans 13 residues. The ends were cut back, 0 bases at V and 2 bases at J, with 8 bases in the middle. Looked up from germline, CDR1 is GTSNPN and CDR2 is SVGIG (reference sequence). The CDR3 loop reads CAWSVGGTYEQYF. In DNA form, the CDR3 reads TGTGCCTGGAGTGTAGGAGGGACCTACGAGCAGTACTTC.

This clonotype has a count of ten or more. CDR3 DNA: TGTGCCAGCAGTACGCAGTACAATGAGCAGTTCTTC. Protein sequence: CASSTQYNEQFF. The gene calls are TRBV2 and TRBJ2-1, with D uncertain. CDR1 is SNHLY, CDR2 FYNNEI, per germline. CDR3 length: 12 residues. V dropped 5 bases and J dropped 4 bases, with 6 bases sitting between them.

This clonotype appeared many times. CDR3 sequence: CASSWGSNTEAFF. CDR3 in DNA: TGTGCCAGCAGTTGGGGGTCGAACACTGAAGCTTTCTTT. The J gene is TRBJ1-1, the V gene TRBV6-5; possible D gene TRBD1, 5 bases. CDR1 and CDR2 (germline): MNHEY, SVGAGI. The length of the CDR3 is 13 residues. V was shortened by 4 bases and J by 1 base, with 7 bases between the two germline ends.

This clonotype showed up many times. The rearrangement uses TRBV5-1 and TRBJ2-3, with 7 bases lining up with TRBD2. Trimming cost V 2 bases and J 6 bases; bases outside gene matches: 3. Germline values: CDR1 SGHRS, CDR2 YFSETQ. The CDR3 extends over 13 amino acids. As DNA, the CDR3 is TGCGCCAGCAGCTTTCTGGGAGGGGATACGCAGTATTTT. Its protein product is CASSFLGGDTQYF.

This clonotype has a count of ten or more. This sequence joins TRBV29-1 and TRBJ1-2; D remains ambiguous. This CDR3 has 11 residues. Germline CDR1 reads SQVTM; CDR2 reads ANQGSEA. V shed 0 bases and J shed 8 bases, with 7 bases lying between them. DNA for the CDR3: TGCAGCGTTGAAGATATTTCGGGCTACACCTTC. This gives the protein CSVEDISGYTF.

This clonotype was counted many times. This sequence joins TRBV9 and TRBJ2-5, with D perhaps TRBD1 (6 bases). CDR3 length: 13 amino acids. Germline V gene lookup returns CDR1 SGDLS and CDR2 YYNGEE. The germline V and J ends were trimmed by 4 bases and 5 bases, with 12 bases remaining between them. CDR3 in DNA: TGTGCCAGCAGCTTAACAGGGATGGAGACCCAGTACTTC. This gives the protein CASSLTGMETQYF.

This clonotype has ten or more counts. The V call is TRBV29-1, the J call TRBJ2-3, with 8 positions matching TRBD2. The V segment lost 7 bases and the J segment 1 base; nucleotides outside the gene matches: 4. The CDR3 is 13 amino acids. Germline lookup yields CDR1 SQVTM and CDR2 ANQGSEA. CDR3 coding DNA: TGCAGCGACCTGGGACTAGGCACAGATACGCAGTATTTT. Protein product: CSDLGLGTDTQYF.

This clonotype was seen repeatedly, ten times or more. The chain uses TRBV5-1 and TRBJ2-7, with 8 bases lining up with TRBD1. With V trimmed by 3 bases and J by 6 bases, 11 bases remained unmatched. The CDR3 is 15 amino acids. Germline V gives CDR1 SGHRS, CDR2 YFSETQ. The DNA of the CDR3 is TGCGCCAGCAGCTCGGAATTGACAGGGGCGGCCGAGCAGTACTTC. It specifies CASSSELTGAAEQYF.

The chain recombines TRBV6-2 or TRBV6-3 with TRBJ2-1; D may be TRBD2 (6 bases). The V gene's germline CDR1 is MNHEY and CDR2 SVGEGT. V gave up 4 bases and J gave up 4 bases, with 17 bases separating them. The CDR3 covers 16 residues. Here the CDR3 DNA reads TGTGCCAGCAGTTCCCTCGGGAGTACTATTTACAATGAGCAGTTCTTC. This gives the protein CASSSLGSTIYNEQFF.

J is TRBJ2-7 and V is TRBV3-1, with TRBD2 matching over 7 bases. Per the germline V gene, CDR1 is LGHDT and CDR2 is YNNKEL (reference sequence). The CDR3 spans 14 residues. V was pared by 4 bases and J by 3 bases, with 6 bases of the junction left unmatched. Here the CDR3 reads CASSPGPGGYEQYF. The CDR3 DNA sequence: TGTGCCAGCAGCCCCGGGCCGGGAGGCTACGAGCAGTACTTC.

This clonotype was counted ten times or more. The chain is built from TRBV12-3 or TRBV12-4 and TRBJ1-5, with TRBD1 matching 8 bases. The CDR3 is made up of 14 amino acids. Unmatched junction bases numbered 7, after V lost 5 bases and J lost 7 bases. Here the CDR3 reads CASSKTGDLQPQHF. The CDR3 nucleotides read TGTGCCAGCAGTAAGACAGGGGATCTCCAGCCCCAGCATTTT.

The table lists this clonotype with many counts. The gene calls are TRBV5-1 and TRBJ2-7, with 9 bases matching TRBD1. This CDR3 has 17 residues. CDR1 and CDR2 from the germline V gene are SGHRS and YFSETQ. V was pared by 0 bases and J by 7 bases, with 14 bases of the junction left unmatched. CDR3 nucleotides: TGCGCCAGCAGCTTGGGCATGGGACAGGGACTTTTTGGAGAGCAGTACTTC. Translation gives CASSLGMGQGLFGEQYF.

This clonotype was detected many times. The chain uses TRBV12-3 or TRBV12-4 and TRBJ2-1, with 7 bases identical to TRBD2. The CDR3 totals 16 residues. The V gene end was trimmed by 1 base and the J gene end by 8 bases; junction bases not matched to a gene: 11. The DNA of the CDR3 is TGTGCCAGCAGTTTAGTTGTCGGGAGGATGGGCGATGAGCAGTTCTTC. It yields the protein CASSLVVGRMGDEQFF.

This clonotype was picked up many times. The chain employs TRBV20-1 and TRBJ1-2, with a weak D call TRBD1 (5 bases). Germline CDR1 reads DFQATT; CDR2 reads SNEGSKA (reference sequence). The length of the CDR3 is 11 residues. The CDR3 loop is CTTGSAIGYTF. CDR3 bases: TGCACCACAGGATCCGCTATTGGCTACACCTTC.

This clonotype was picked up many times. In DNA form, the CDR3 reads TGCGCCAGCCAATACGGGCCGGGACAGAGCTCTGGAAACACCATATATTTT. Its translation is CASQYGPGQSSGNTIYF. The chain has TRBV5-1 and TRBJ1-3, with TRBD1 matching 7 bases. Germline lookup yields CDR1 SGHRS and CDR2 YFSETQ. Trimming at V came to 7 bases and at J to 0 bases, leaving 13 bases not matched to a gene. The CDR3 runs 17 residues. The complete variable domain, with remaining parts taken from reference TRBV5-1 and TRBJ1-3, reads KAGVTQTPRYLIKTRGQQVTLSCSPISGHRSVSWYQQTPGQGLQFLFEYFSETQRNKGNFPGRFSGRQFSNSRSEMNVSTLELGDSALYLCASQYGPGQSSGNTIYFGEGSWLTVV.

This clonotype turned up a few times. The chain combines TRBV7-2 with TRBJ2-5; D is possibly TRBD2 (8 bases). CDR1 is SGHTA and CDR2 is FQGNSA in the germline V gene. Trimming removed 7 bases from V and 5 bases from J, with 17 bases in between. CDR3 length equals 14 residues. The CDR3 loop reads CASKRQGLGETQYF. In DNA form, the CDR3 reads TGTGCCAGCAAACGACAGGGACTAGGGGAGACCCAGTACTTC.

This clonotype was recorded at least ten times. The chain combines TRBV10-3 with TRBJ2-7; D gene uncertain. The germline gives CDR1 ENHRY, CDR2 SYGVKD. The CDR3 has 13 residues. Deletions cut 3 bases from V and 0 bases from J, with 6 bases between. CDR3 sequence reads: CAISDYTSYEQYF. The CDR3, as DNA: TGTGCCATCAGTGATTACACCTCCTACGAGCAGTACTTC.